This T cell receptor (beta chain) was identified in a study of cytomegalovirus exposure and HLA in healthy donors. The PCR had 60 Vbeta and 13 Jbeta primers. Assay used: immunoSEQ multiplex PCR; TCRdb lists only in-frame clones, some missing. The sample includes approximately 120,000 clones, around 80% seen only once; the top ten take 1.2%. This TCR was sampled from a female donor in good health and CMV-seronegative. Sequences were obtained from PBMCs.

The CDR3 nucleotides read TGTGCCAGCAGCCAGGGACAGGGTTTTACACCAGATACGCAGTATTTT. Amino acids: CASSQGQGFTPDTQYF. The V and J genes are TRBV5-6 and TRBJ2-3, with 9 nucleotides matching TRBD1. The germline CDR1 and CDR2 sequences are SGHDT and YYEEEE. J was trimmed by 4 bases and V by 4 bases; bases with no gene match: 10. This CDR3 has 16 residues.